These T cell receptor beta chains were read from a single sample in a study of blood T cell repertoires in COVID-19. Assay used: immunoSEQ multiplex PCR; TCRdb lists only in-frame clones, some missing. Among about 270,000 clones listed, roughly 90% were seen once. The sample comprised PBMCs or T cells enriched from blood (not recorded which). These receptors were obtained from a woman aged 55-70 years who had recovered from COVID-19. Both conserved end residues are part of each CDR3. A D gene is named only where the DNA matches it firmly. Clone size is stated in some rows and not others, as once, few, many or a class when expanded.

D gene	clone size	V gene	J gene	CDR3 DNA	CDR3 protein
-	once	TRBV11-3	TRBJ2-5	TGTGCCAGCAGCTTGGGTGTGGGGGGAGGCCAAGAGACCCAGTACTTC	CASSLGVGGGQETQYF
-	once	TRBV18	TRBJ2-3	TGTGCCAGCTCACCATTCCAAGCGGAAAGCACAGATACGCAGTATTTT	CASSPFQAESTDTQYF
-	-	TRBV5-1	TRBJ1-1	TGCGCCAGCTCCGGAGGGGGAGGGTCGAACACTGAAGCTTTCTTT	CASSGGGGSNTEAFF
-	-	TRBV7-9	TRBJ1-1	TGTGCCAGCAGCTTAGGGGGGCGAGATGAAGCTTTCTTT	CASSLGGRDEAFF
TRBD1	few	TRBV28	TRBJ1-5	TGTGCCAGCCAGACAGAACAGGGGGGCGATCAGCCCCAGCATTTT	CASQTEQGGDQPQHF
-	-	TRBV24-1	TRBJ2-3	TGTGCCACCAGTGATGCCGGAGCGGCTAGCACAGATACGCAGTATTTT	CATSDAGAASTDTQYF
TRBD1	-	TRBV7-8	TRBJ2-1	TGTGCCAGCAGCACATCGGGACAGTCCTACAATGAGCAGTTCTTC	CASSTSGQSYNEQFF
TRBD1	-	TRBV6-1	TRBJ1-5	TGTGCCAGCAGTGAAAAGATCCTGGTTTGGACAGGGGGCTTACCGTGTCAGCCCCAGCATTTT	CASSEKILVWTGGLPCQPQHF
TRBD1	-	TRBV10-3	TRBJ2-7	TGTGCCACAAACTCCCCGGGACAGGGCTCCTACGAGCAGTACTTC	CATNSPGQGSYEQYF
-	-	TRBV19	TRBJ1-5	TGTGCCAGCCAGTCGGGGATTCAGCCCCAGCATTTT	CASQSGIQPQHF
TRBD1	-	TRBV3-1/TRBV3-2	TRBJ2-7	TGTGCCAGCAGCCAAACGACAGGGGTGCGGGAGCAGTACTTC	CASSQTTGVREQYF
-	-	TRBV3-1/TRBV3-2	TRBJ1-5	TGTGCCAGCAGCCAAGCAAATCGGGGTCAGCCCCAGCATTTT	CASSQANRGQPQHF
-	-	TRBV7-3	TRBJ2-3	TGTGCCAGCAGCTTGGGGACAAACACAGATACGCAGTATTTT	CASSLGTNTDTQYF
TRBD1	-	TRBV5-5	TRBJ2-7	TGTGCCAGCAGCGTCCCCGGGACAGGGGCCTACGAGCAGTACTTC	CASSVPGTGAYEQYF
-	few	TRBV19	TRBJ1-5	TGTGCCAGTAGTAAACAGGGAGCCCCCAATCAGCCCCAGCATTTT	CASSKQGAPNQPQHF
-	once	TRBV7-9	TRBJ1-2	TGTGCCAGCAGCTTGGCGACAGGTGGCTACACCTTC	CASSLATGGYTF
TRBD1	-	TRBV4-1	TRBJ1-4	TGCGCCAGCAGTCCCGGAGCAGGGGGCTCCCTAAGGTTTTTT	CASSPGAGGSLRFF
-	-	TRBV5-1	TRBJ2-2	TGCGCCAGCAGCTTGGCACAGGGCGGCACCGGGGAGCTGTTTTTT	CASSLAQGGTGELFF
TRBD1	-	TRBV11-2	TRBJ1-5	TGTGCCAGCAGCCCGACAGGGGTCGGTCAGCCCCAGCATTTT	CASSPTGVGQPQHF
TRBD1	-	TRBV4-1	TRBJ2-1	TGCGCCAGCAGCCCCCCCTACCTCAGGACAGGGGGTATGGGTGAGCAGTTCTTC	CASSPPYLRTGGMGEQFF
-	-	TRBV30	TRBJ2-5	TGTGCCTGGAGTGTCGGGCTAGCGGAGACCCAGTACTTC	CAWSVGLAETQYF
-	-	TRBV28	TRBJ1-5	TGTGCCAGCAGAAATCGGGGGGCAGGGGGCAATCAGCCCCAGCATTTT	CASRNRGAGGNQPQHF
-	-	TRBV2	TRBJ2-3	TGTGCCAGTGGGGTGGGCAGGGTGGCAGATACGCAGTATTTT	CASGVGRVADTQYF
-	-	TRBV5-4	TRBJ2-1	TGTGCCAGCAGCTTGTCCCTTGCGGGCAATGAGCAGTTCTTC	CASSLSLAGNEQFF
-	-	TRBV24-1	TRBJ2-1	TGTGCCACCAGCCCCACGGGGTCCCCCACCAATGAGCAGTTCTTC	CATSPTGSPTNEQFF
-	-	TRBV15	TRBJ2-2	TGTGCCACCAGCCATCAACAGGGATTCGCCGGGGAGCTGTTTTTT	CATSHQQGFAGELFF
TRBD1	few	TRBV18	TRBJ2-7	TGTGCCAGCTCGAACCGGGACAGGAGCTACGAGCAGTACTTC	CASSNRDRSYEQYF
-	-	TRBV5-1	TRBJ2-7	TGCGCCAGCAGCTTGATCGCGGGGCCGCTCTACGAGCAGTACTTC	CASSLIAGPLYEQYF
-	-	TRBV6-5	TRBJ2-3	TGTGCCAGCAGACCCTCGGGGTCAGATACGCAGTATTTT	CASRPSGSDTQYF
-	-	TRBV9	TRBJ2-5	TGTGCCAGCAGCGCCTACTTAAAAGAGACCCAGTACTTC	CASSAYLKETQYF
-	-	TRBV28	TRBJ1-5	TGTGCCAGCTTATCTGACAGCGTCCTTCCGCCCCAGCATTTT	CASLSDSVLPPQHF
-	-	TRBV24-1	TRBJ2-3	TGTGCCACCAGATCCCCGACAGATACGCAGTATTTT	CATRSPTDTQYF
TRBD2	once	TRBV6-5	TRBJ2-3	TGTGCCAGCAGTTCGCTAGCGGGAAGCGATACGCAGTATTTT	CASSSLAGSDTQYF